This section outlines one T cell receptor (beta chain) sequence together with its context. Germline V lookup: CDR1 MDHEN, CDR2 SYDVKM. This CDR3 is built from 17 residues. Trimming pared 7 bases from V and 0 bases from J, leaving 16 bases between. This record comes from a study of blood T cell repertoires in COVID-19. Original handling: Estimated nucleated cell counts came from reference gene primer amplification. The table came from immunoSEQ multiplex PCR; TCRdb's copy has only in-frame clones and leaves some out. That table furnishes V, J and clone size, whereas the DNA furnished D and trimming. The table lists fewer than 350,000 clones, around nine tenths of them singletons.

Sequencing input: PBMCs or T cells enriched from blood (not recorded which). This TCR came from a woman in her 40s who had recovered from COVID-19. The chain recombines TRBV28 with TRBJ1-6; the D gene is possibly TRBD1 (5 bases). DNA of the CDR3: TGTGCCAGCACCCAAAGGGGCACCCGCTCCTATAATTCACCCCTCCACTTT. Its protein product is CASTQRGTRSYNSPLHF. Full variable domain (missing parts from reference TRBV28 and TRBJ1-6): DVKVTQSSRYLVKRTGEKVFLECVQDMDHENMFWYRQDPGLGLRLIYFSYDVKMKEKGDIPEGYSVSREKKERFSLILESASTNQTSMYLCASTQRGTRSYNSPLHFGNGTRLTVT.